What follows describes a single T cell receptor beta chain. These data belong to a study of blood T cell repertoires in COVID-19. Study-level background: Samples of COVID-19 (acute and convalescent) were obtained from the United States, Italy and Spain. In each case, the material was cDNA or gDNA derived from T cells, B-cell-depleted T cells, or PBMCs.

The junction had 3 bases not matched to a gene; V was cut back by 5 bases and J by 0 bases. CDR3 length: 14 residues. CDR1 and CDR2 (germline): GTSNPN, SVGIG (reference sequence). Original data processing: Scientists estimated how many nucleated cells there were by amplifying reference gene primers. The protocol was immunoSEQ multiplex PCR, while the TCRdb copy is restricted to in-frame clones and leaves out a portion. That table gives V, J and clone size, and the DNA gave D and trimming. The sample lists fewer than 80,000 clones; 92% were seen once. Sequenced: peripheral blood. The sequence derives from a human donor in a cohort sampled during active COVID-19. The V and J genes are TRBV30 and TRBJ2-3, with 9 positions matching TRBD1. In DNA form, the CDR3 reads TGTGCCTGGGGACAGGGGTTTAGCACAGATACGCAGTATTTT. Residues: CAWGQGFSTDTQYF.